Listed below are T cell receptor beta chains from one sample, sequenced in a study of cytomegalovirus exposure and HLA in healthy donors. Profiled with immunoSEQ multiplex PCR; TCRdb holds only in-frame clones, not every one. The sample table includes tens of thousands of clones. The sample consisted of PBMCs. The receptors originated from a woman aged 55-75 years in good health and CMV-seronegative. The CDR3 runs from the conserved cysteine through the conserved F or W. The D gene is left open where the match is weak.

d_call: -
v_call: TRBV5-1
j_call: TRBJ2-7
cdr3_aa: CASSLAVGVREQYF
cdr3_nt: TGCGCCAGCAGCTTGGCTGTGGGAGTGCGGGAGCAGTACTTC

d_call: TRBD1
v_call: TRBV27
j_call: TRBJ2-7
cdr3_aa: CASSSRDRGRYEQYF
cdr3_nt: TGTGCCAGCAGTTCCCGGGACAGGGGGCGCTACGAGCAGTACTTC

d_call: -
v_call: TRBV5-1
j_call: TRBJ2-1
cdr3_aa: CASSFIGGDNEQFF
cdr3_nt: TGCGCCAGCAGCTTTATAGGGGGAGACAATGAGCAGTTCTTC

d_call: TRBD1
v_call: TRBV6-6
j_call: TRBJ1-5
cdr3_aa: CASSSRSGGQPQHF
cdr3_nt: TGTGCCAGCAGTTCTCGTTCAGGGGGACAGCCCCAGCATTTT

d_call: -
v_call: TRBV7-3
j_call: TRBJ1-1
cdr3_aa: CASSLMGANTEAFF
cdr3_nt: TGTGCCAGCAGCTTAATGGGGGCAAACACTGAAGCTTTCTTT

d_call: -
v_call: TRBV2
j_call: TRBJ2-7
cdr3_aa: CANSPGTRTHEQYF
cdr3_nt: TGTGCCAACTCCCCCGGGACAAGGACCCACGAGCAGTACTTC

d_call: TRBD2
v_call: TRBV7-9
j_call: TRBJ2-7
cdr3_aa: CASSFTGLAGVRSSYEQYF
cdr3_nt: TGTGCCAGCAGCTTTACGGGACTAGCGGGAGTTCGGAGCTCCTACGAGCAGTACTTC

d_call: TRBD1
v_call: TRBV5-1
j_call: TRBJ2-5
cdr3_aa: CASSLGPRDSETQYF
cdr3_nt: TGCGCCAGCAGCTTGGGCCCCCGGGACAGCGAGACCCAGTACTTC

d_call: TRBD1
v_call: TRBV2
j_call: TRBJ2-3
cdr3_aa: CASSTGTGAPDTQYF
cdr3_nt: TGTGCCAGCAGTACCGGGACAGGGGCCCCAGATACGCAGTATTTT

d_call: -
v_call: TRBV5-1
j_call: TRBJ1-3
cdr3_aa: CASRQASGNTIYF
cdr3_nt: TGCGCCAGCCGACAGGCTTCTGGAAACACCATATATTTT

d_call: -
v_call: TRBV4-2
j_call: TRBJ2-3
cdr3_aa: CASSQEVRASTDTQYF
cdr3_nt: TGTGCCAGCAGCCAAGAGGTGCGTGCTAGCACAGATACGCAGTATTTT

d_call: TRBD1
v_call: TRBV19
j_call: TRBJ2-1
cdr3_aa: CASWDRGRTEEQFF
cdr3_nt: TGTGCCAGTTGGGACAGGGGCCGGACTGAGGAGCAGTTCTTC

d_call: -
v_call: TRBV28
j_call: TRBJ2-5
cdr3_aa: CASTNSGRETQYF
cdr3_nt: TGTGCCAGCACCAACTCGGGGAGAGAGACCCAGTACTTC

d_call: -
v_call: TRBV19
j_call: TRBJ1-2
cdr3_aa: CASSIPGVDYGYTF
cdr3_nt: TGTGCCAGTAGTATACCGGGAGTGGACTATGGCTACACCTTC

d_call: -
v_call: TRBV27
j_call: TRBJ1-5
cdr3_aa: CASSLFAGHSNQPQHF
cdr3_nt: TGTGCCAGCAGTTTATTCGCAGGTCATAGCAATCAGCCCCAGCATTTT

d_call: -
v_call: TRBV4-3
j_call: TRBJ1-1
cdr3_aa: CASSPEQGGLGTEAFF
cdr3_nt: TGCGCCAGCAGCCCTGAACAGGGCGGCCTAGGCACTGAAGCTTTCTTT

d_call: TRBD2
v_call: TRBV5-6
j_call: TRBJ2-1
cdr3_aa: CASSLGVWGEGEQFF
cdr3_nt: TGTGCCAGCAGCTTGGGGGTTTGGGGGGAGGGTGAGCAGTTCTTC

d_call: TRBD1
v_call: TRBV5-1
j_call: TRBJ2-5
cdr3_aa: CASSFGLTGGKETQYF
cdr3_nt: TGCGCCAGCAGCTTTGGGCTGACAGGGGGCAAAGAGACCCAGTACTTC

d_call: -
v_call: TRBV7-8
j_call: TRBJ1-4
cdr3_aa: CASSPPSRDKATNEKLFF
cdr3_nt: TGTGCCAGCAGTCCCCCTTCCCGGGACAAGGCAACTAATGAAAAACTGTTTTTT

d_call: -
v_call: TRBV6-1
j_call: TRBJ1-2
cdr3_aa: CASTGRGGEGGYTF
cdr3_nt: TGTGCCAGCACAGGGCGGGGAGGGGAAGGTGGCTACACCTTC

d_call: TRBD1
v_call: TRBV28
j_call: TRBJ2-1
cdr3_aa: CASSLRQGARNEQFF
cdr3_nt: TGTGCCAGCAGTTTGCGGCAGGGGGCGCGGAATGAGCAGTTCTTC

d_call: TRBD1
v_call: TRBV5-4
j_call: TRBJ1-1
cdr3_aa: CASSTRQGMNTEAFF
cdr3_nt: TGTGCCAGCAGCACCCGACAGGGTATGAACACTGAAGCTTTCTTT

d_call: TRBD1
v_call: TRBV10-3
j_call: TRBJ2-7
cdr3_aa: CAISEAPPGQTNYEQYF
cdr3_nt: TGTGCCATCAGTGAAGCCCCACCGGGACAGACTAACTACGAGCAGTACTTC

d_call: TRBD2
v_call: TRBV2
j_call: TRBJ2-7
cdr3_aa: CASSGRLAGVYEQYF
cdr3_nt: TGTGCCAGCAGTGGGCGACTAGCGGGAGTATACGAGCAGTACTTC

d_call: -
v_call: TRBV28
j_call: TRBJ2-1
cdr3_aa: CASSFGGGLYNEQFF
cdr3_nt: TGTGCCAGCAGTTTTGGGGGAGGCTTATACAATGAGCAGTTCTTC

d_call: TRBD1
v_call: TRBV5-1
j_call: TRBJ2-7
cdr3_aa: CASSLMPTGGVYYEQYF
cdr3_nt: TGCGCCAGCAGCTTAATGCCGACAGGGGGTGTATACTACGAGCAGTACTTC

d_call: -
v_call: TRBV5-1
j_call: TRBJ2-1
cdr3_aa: CASSLFAGSPGEQFF
cdr3_nt: TGCGCCAGCAGCTTGTTTGCGGGGAGCCCCGGTGAGCAGTTCTTC

d_call: TRBD1
v_call: TRBV28
j_call: TRBJ1-2
cdr3_aa: CASSLGTANYGYTF
cdr3_nt: TGTGCCAGCAGTTTGGGGACAGCTAACTATGGCTACACCTTC

d_call: TRBD1
v_call: TRBV7-2
j_call: TRBJ1-1
cdr3_aa: CASSTRQGNTEAFF
cdr3_nt: TGTGCCAGCAGCACGCGACAGGGGAACACTGAAGCTTTCTTT

d_call: -
v_call: TRBV30
j_call: TRBJ2-7
cdr3_aa: CAWSVTNQREQYF
cdr3_nt: TGTGCCTGGAGTGTTACGAATCAGCGCGAGCAGTACTTC

d_call: -
v_call: TRBV19
j_call: TRBJ2-4
cdr3_aa: CASSTQGTGTKNIQYF
cdr3_nt: TGTGCCAGTAGTACACAGGGTACAGGGACCAAAAACATTCAGTACTTC

d_call: TRBD2
v_call: TRBV6-1
j_call: TRBJ2-7
cdr3_aa: CASTTTSGATYF
cdr3_nt: TGTGCCAGCACCACGACTAGCGGAGCCACGTACTTC

d_call: -
v_call: TRBV11-3
j_call: TRBJ2-2
cdr3_aa: CASSPARQTRTGELFF
cdr3_nt: TGTGCCAGCAGCCCCGCCCGACAGACGAGAACCGGGGAGCTGTTTTTT

d_call: -
v_call: TRBV11-3
j_call: TRBJ2-7
cdr3_aa: CASSLGDTSSEQYF
cdr3_nt: TGTGCCAGCAGCTTAGGGGACACTTCCTCCGAGCAGTACTTC

d_call: TRBD2
v_call: TRBV7-8
j_call: TRBJ2-7
cdr3_aa: CASSSGLNYEQYF
cdr3_nt: TGTGCCAGCAGCTCGGGACTAAACTACGAGCAGTACTTC

d_call: TRBD2
v_call: TRBV13
j_call: TRBJ2-7
cdr3_aa: CASSFRASGTSYEQYF
cdr3_nt: TGTGCCAGCAGCTTCCGGGCTAGCGGGACCTCCTACGAGCAGTACTTC

d_call: -
v_call: TRBV10-2
j_call: TRBJ2-1
cdr3_aa: CASESLLNNEQFF
cdr3_nt: TGCGCCAGCGAGAGCTTACTAAACAATGAGCAGTTCTTC

d_call: TRBD1
v_call: TRBV5-1
j_call: TRBJ1-2
cdr3_aa: CASSSTGGGNGYTF
cdr3_nt: TGCGCCAGCAGCTCGACAGGGGGCGGGAATGGCTACACCTTC

d_call: -
v_call: TRBV11-2
j_call: TRBJ2-7
cdr3_aa: CASRPQQGRPYEQYF
cdr3_nt: TGTGCCAGCAGACCCCAACAGGGCCGCCCCTACGAGCAGTACTTC

d_call: TRBD2
v_call: TRBV27
j_call: TRBJ2-7
cdr3_aa: CASGGGRGRHEQYF
cdr3_nt: TGTGCCAGCGGGGGGGGTCGGGGGAGGCACGAGCAGTACTTC

d_call: TRBD2
v_call: TRBV28
j_call: TRBJ2-1
cdr3_aa: CASKTSGRPNEQFF
cdr3_nt: TGTGCCAGCAAGACTAGCGGGAGGCCCAATGAGCAGTTCTTC

d_call: -
v_call: TRBV6-4
j_call: TRBJ2-1
cdr3_aa: CASSKIQGIEQFF
cdr3_nt: TGTGCCAGCAGTAAGATACAGGGTATTGAGCAGTTCTTC

d_call: TRBD2
v_call: TRBV29-1
j_call: TRBJ2-3
cdr3_aa: CSVVSSGTSGRTQGTQYF
cdr3_nt: TGCAGCGTTGTATCCTCCGGGACTAGCGGGCGAACACAAGGTACGCAGTATTTT

d_call: TRBD1
v_call: TRBV6-5
j_call: TRBJ2-7
cdr3_aa: CASSRDRTYEQYF
cdr3_nt: TGTGCCAGCAGTCGGGACAGAACCTACGAGCAGTACTTC

d_call: -
v_call: TRBV19
j_call: TRBJ1-1
cdr3_aa: CASSISQGNTEAFF
cdr3_nt: TGTGCCAGTAGTATAAGCCAGGGTAACACTGAAGCTTTCTTT